This T cell receptor (beta chain) emerged from a study of blood T cell repertoires in COVID-19. On the study more broadly: Both acute and convalescent COVID-19 samples were obtained from the United States, Italy and Spain. The analysed material was cDNA or gDNA that came from T cells, B-cell-depleted T cells, or PBMCs.

Original data processing: Reference gene primer amplification yielded estimated nucleated cell counts. Data came from immunoSEQ multiplex PCR; TCRdb stores just in-frame clones and leaves some out. Clone size and the V and J calls come from that table; the DNA yielded D and trimming. In the table there are about 160,000 clones, approximately 80% of which are singletons. The CDR3 has 14 residues. The ends were cut back, 0 bases at V and 7 bases at J, with 10 bases in the middle. Germline V gene sequence: CDR1 LGHNA, CDR2 YSLEER. This sequence was found in a woman over 75 with active or convalescent COVID-19. The genes are TRBV4-3 and TRBJ1-5; D remains unclear. Sequencing was carried out using peripheral blood. The CDR3 loop is CASSQDAGLQPQHF. The CDR3 DNA follows: TGCGCCAGCAGCCAAGATGCGGGATTACAGCCCCAGCATTTT.